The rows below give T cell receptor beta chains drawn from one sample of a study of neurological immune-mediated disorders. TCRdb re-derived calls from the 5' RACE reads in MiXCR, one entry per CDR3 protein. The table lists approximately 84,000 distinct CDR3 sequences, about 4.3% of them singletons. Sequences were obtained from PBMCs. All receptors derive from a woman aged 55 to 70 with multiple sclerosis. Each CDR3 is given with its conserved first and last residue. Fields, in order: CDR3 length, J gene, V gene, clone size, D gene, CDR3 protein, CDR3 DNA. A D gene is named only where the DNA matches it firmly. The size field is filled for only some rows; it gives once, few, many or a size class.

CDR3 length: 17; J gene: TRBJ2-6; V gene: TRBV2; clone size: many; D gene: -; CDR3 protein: CASSATGWSSGANVLTF; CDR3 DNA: TGTGCCAGCAGTGCTACAGGGTGGAGTTCTGGGGCCAACGTCCTGACTTTC
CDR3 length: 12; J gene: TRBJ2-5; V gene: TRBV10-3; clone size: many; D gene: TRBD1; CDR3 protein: CAVGQGQETQYF; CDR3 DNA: TGTGCCGTCGGACAGGGCCAAGAGACCCAGTACTTC
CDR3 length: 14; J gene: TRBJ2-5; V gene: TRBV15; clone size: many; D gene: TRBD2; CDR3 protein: CATSRVAGGETQYF; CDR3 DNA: TGTGCCACCAGCAGAGTTGCGGGGGGAGAGACCCAGTACTTC
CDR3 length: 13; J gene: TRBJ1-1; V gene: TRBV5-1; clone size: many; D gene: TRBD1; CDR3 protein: CASSWGQGTEAFF; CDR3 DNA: TGCGCCAGCAGCTGGGGACAGGGGACTGAAGCTTTCTTT
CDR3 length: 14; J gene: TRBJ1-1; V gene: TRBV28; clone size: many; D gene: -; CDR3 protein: CASSFGRGSTEAFF; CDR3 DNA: TGTGCCAGCAGTTTTGGAAGGGGGAGCACTGAAGCTTTCTTT
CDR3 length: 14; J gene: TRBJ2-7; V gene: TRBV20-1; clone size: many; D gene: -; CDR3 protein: CSARPRDTSLEQYF; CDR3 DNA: TGCAGTGCTAGACCGAGGGACACTTCTCTCGAGCAGTACTTC
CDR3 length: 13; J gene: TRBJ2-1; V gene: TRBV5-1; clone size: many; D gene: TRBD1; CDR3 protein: CASKGDSYNEQFF; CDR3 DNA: TGCGCCAGCAAAGGGGACAGCTACAATGAGCAGTTCTTC
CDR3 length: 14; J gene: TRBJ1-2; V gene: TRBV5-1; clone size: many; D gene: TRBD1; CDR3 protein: CASSPGQELGGYTF; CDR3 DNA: TGCGCCAGCAGCCCGGGACAGGAGTTGGGTGGCTACACCTTC
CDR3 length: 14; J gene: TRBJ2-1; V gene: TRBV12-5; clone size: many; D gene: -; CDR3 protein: CASGVYRVPNEQFF; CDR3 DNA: TGTGCTAGTGGGGTTTACAGGGTCCCCAATGAGCAGTTCTTC
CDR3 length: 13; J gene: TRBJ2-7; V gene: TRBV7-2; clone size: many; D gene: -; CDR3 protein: CASSNQGAYEQYF; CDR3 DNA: TGTGCCAGCAGTAATCAGGGAGCCTACGAGCAGTACTTC
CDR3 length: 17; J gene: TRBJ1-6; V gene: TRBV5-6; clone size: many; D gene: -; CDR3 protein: CASSTRTSHTRGSPLHF; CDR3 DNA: TGTGCCAGCAGTACGAGGACTTCCCATACAAGGGGTTCACCCCTCCACTTT
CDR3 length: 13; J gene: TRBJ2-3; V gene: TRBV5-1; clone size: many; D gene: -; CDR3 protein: CASSLAGRDTQYF; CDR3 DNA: TGCGCCAGCAGTTTGGCCGGCCGAGATACGCAGTATTTT
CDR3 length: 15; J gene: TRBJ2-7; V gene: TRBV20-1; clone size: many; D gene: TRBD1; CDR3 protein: CSARGGQEHGGEQYF; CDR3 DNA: TGCAGTGCTAGAGGAGGACAGGAACATGGTGGCGAGCAGTACTTC
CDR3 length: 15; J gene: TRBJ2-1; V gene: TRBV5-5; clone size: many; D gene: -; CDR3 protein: CASSTVSSSYNEQFF; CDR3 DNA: TGTGCCAGCAGCACCGTGAGCAGCTCCTACAATGAGCAGTTCTTC
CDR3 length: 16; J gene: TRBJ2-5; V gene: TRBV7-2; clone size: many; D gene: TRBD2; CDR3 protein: CASRRLAGRPLETQYF; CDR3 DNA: TGTGCCAGCAGACGACTAGCAGGGCGTCCCTTAGAGACCCAGTACTTC
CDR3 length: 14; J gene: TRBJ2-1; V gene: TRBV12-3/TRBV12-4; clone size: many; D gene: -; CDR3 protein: CASSPGVRGNEQFF; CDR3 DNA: TGTGCCAGCAGTCCGGGAGTCAGGGGCAATGAGCAGTTCTTC
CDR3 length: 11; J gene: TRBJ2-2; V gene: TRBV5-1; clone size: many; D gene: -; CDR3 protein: CASRTGGELFF; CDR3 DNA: TGCGCCAGCCGCACGGGGGGGGAGCTGTTTTTT
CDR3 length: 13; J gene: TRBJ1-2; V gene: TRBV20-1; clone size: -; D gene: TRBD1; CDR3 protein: CSVRDREFDGYTF; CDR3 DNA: TGCAGTGTCCGGGACAGGGAGTTTGATGGCTACACCTTC
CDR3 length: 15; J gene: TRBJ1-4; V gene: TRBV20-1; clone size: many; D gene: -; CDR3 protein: CSVQGIGSPNEKLFF; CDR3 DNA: TGCAGCGTACAGGGAATTGGAAGCCCTAATGAAAAACTGTTTTTT
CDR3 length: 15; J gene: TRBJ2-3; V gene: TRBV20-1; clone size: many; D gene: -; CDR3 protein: CSASRIGPSTDTQYF; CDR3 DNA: TGCAGTGCTAGCCGCATCGGACCTTCCACAGATACGCAGTATTTT
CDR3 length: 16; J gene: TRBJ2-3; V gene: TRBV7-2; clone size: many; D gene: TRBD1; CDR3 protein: CASSRGEGAYTDTQYF; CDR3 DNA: TGTGCCAGCAGCCGAGGAGAGGGGGCCTACACAGATACGCAGTATTTT
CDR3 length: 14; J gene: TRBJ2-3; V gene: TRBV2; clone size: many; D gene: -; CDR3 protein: CASRDLGGSDTQYF; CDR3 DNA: TGTGCCAGCAGGGATCTTGGGGGGAGTGATACGCAGTATTTT
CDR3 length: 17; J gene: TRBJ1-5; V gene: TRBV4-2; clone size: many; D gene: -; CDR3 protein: CASSQEGKGRRNQPQHF; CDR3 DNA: TGTGCCAGCAGCCAAGAGGGGAAGGGGCGCCGGAATCAGCCCCAGCATTTT
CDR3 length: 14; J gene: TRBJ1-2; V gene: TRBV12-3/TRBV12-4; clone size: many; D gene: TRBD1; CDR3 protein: CASSAWTGNYGYTF; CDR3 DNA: TGTGCCAGCAGTGCCTGGACAGGGAACTATGGCTACACCTTC
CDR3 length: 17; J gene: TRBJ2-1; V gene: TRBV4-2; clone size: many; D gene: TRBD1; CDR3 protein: CASSQEGRGSRYNEQFF; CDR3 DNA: TGTGCCAGCAGCCAAGAGGGCAGGGGGAGCCGCTACAATGAGCAGTTCTTC
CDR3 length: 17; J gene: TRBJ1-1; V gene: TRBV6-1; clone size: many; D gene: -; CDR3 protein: CASSVSSGPTANTEAFF; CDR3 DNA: TGTGCCAGCAGTGTCTCGTCGGGCCCGACAGCGAACACTGAAGCTTTCTTT
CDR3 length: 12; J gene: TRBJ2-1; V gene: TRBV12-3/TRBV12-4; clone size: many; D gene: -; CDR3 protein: CASNHRANEQFF; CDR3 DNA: TGTGCCAGCAACCACAGGGCCAATGAGCAGTTCTTC
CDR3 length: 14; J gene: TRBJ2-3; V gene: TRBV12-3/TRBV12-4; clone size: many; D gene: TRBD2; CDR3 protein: CASSSRGGQDTQYF; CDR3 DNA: TGTGCCAGCAGTTCCCGGGGGGGCCAGGATACGCAGTATTTT
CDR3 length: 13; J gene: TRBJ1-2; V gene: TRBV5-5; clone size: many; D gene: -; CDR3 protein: CASSNDGNYGYTF; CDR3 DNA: TGTGCCAGCAGCAACGACGGTAACTATGGCTACACCTTC
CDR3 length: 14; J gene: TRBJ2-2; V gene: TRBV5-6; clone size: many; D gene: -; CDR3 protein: CASSFLGDTGELFF; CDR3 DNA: TGTGCCAGCAGCTTTTTAGGAGACACCGGGGAGCTGTTTTTT
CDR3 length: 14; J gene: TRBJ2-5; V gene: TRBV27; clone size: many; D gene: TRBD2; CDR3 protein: CASSSLGGRGTQYF; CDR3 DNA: TGTGCCAGCAGTTCTCTGGGCGGGAGGGGAACCCAGTACTTC
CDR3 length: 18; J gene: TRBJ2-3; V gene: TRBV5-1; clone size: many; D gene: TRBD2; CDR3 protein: CASSLVTSGGVAPDTQYF; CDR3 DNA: TGCGCCAGCAGCTTGGTTACTAGCGGGGGGGTCGCCCCAGATACGCAGTATTTT
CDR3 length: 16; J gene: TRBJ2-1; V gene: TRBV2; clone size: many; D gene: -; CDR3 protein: CASSESPFSSYNEQFF; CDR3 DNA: TGTGCCAGCAGTGAATCCCCCTTTAGCTCCTACAATGAGCAGTTCTTC
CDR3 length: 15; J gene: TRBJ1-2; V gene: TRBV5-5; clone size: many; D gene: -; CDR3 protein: CASSSAGTGDYGYTF; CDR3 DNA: TGTGCCAGCAGCTCTGCCGGGACGGGCGACTATGGCTACACCTTC
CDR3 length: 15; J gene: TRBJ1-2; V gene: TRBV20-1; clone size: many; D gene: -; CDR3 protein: CSVRRVGGGIYGYTF; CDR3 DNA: TGCAGTGTCCGGCGGGTGGGCGGAGGGATATATGGCTACACCTTC
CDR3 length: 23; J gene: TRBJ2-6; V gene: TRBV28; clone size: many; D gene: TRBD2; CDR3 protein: CASSSTTAGWTSGGAHGANVLTF; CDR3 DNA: TGTGCCAGCAGCTCCACTACGGCGGGATGGACTAGCGGGGGGGCGCATGGGGCCAACGTCCTGACTTTC
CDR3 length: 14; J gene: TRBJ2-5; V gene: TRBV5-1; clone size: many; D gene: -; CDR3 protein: CASSLSGKEETQYF; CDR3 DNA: TGCGCCAGCAGCTTGTCGGGGAAGGAAGAGACCCAGTACTTC
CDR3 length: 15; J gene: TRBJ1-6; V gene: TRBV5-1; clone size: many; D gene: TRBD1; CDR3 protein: CASSPTGIGDSPLHF; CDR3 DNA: TGCGCCAGCAGCCCGACAGGGATTGGGGATTCACCCCTCCACTTT
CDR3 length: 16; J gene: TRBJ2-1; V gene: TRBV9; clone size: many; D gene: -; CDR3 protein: CASSVGVREAYNEQFF; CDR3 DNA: TGTGCCAGCAGCGTAGGGGTCAGGGAAGCCTACAATGAGCAGTTCTTC
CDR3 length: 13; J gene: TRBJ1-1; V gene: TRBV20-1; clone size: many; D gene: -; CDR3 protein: CSATLVGDTEAFF; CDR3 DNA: TGCAGTGCAACACTTGTCGGGGACACTGAAGCTTTCTTT
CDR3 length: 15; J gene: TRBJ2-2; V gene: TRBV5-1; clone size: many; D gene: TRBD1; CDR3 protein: CASSPDRGLTGELFF; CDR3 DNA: TGCGCCAGCAGCCCGGACAGGGGGCTCACCGGGGAGCTGTTTTTT
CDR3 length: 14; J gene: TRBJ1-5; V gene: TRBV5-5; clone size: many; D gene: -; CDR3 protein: CASGPTNVNQPQHF; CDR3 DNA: TGTGCCAGCGGCCCGACCAATGTCAATCAGCCCCAGCATTTT
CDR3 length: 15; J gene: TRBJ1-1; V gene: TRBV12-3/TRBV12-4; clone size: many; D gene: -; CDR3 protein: CASTSLGVRNTEAFF; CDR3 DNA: TGTGCCAGCACCTCCCTAGGGGTGCGGAACACTGAAGCTTTCTTT
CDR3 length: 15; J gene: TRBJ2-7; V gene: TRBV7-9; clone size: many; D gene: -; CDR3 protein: CASSLEAGRPYEQYF; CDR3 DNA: TGTGCCAGCAGCTTAGAGGCAGGGAGACCCTACGAGCAGTACTTC
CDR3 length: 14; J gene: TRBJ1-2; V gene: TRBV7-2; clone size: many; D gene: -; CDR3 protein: CASSLGQANYGYTF; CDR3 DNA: TGTGCCAGCAGCTTAGGACAGGCTAACTATGGCTACACCTTC
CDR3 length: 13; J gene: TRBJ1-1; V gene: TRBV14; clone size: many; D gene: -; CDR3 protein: CASSQSAGPQAFF; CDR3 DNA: TGTGCCAGCAGCCAGAGCGCAGGGCCCCAAGCTTTCTTT
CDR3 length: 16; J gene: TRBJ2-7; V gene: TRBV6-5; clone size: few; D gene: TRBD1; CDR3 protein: CASSPLTGTGVREQYF; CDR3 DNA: TGTGCCAGCAGTCCACTAACCGGGACAGGGGTACGGGAGCAGTACTTC
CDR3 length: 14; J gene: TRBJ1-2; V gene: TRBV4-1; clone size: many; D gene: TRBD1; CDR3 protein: CASASSGQGYGYTF; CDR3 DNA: TGCGCCAGCGCCTCTTCGGGACAGGGATATGGCTACACCTTC
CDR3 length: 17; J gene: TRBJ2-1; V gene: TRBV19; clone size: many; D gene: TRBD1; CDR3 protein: CASRTPLPGTAYNEQFF; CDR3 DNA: TGTGCCAGTAGGACCCCTCTTCCCGGGACAGCCTACAATGAGCAGTTCTTC
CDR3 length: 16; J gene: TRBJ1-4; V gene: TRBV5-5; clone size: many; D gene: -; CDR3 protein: CASSATGSPGPEKLFF; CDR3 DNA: TGTGCCAGCAGCGCGACAGGCTCCCCGGGTCCTGAAAAACTGTTTTTT
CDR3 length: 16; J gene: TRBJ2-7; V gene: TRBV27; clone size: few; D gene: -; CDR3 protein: CASSPQITDIPYEQYF; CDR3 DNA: TGTGCCAGCAGTCCCCAAATTACAGATATTCCCTACGAGCAGTACTTC
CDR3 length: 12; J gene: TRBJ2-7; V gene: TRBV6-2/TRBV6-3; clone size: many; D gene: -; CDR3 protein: CASTETSYEQYF; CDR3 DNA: TGTGCCAGCACCGAGACTAGCTACGAGCAGTACTTC
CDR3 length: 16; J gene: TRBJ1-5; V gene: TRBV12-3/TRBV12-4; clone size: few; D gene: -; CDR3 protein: CASSLARGVYNQPQHF; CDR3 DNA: TGTGCCAGCAGTTTAGCGCGCGGAGTCTACAATCAGCCCCAGCATTTT
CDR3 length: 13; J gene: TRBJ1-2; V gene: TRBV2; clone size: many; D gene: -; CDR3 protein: CASSGREGIGYTF; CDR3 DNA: TGTGCCAGCAGTGGGAGGGAGGGGATCGGCTACACCTTC